The TCR beta chain described here comes from a study of shared clonotypes between healthy human individuals. Study-wide points: Rarefaction revealed incomplete sorted-subset sequencing despite large depth. A few donors had around 5% of their naive CD4 clonotypes in common.

Regarding this clone: Its target is not known.

Profiled with immunoSEQ multiplex PCR; TCRdb holds only in-frame clones, not every one. The table has roughly 2 million clones, roughly 95% seen once; the top ten hold 0.13%. Germline CDR1 is ENHRY and CDR2 is SYGVKD. The V and J ends lost 0 bases and 2 bases, in that order; junction bases with no gene match: 4. CDR3 size: 16 residues. Sequenced input: naive CD4+ T cells sorted from blood. The subset is: CD45RA+ positively selected. The sequence was obtained from a man between 18 and 29 years old in good health. The chain recombines TRBV10-3 with TRBJ1-5, with TRBD1 matching 7 bases. CDR3 sequence reads: CAISESPQGGNQPQHF. CDR3 DNA sequence: TGTGCCATCAGTGAGTCGCCTCAGGGGGGCAATCAGCCCCAGCATTTT.